This T cell receptor (beta chain) was sequenced during a study of blood T cell repertoires in COVID-19. About the study: PBMCs, B-cell-depleted T cells, or T cells provided the cDNA or gDNA that made up the material.

In the original processing: Using reference gene primer amplification, nucleated cell counts were estimated. Assay: immunoSEQ multiplex PCR; the TCRdb copy retains only in-frame clones and omits some. The V and J calls and the clone size are those of that table, but D and trimming were determined from the DNA. The sample has about 160,000 clones, about 93% seen once. The CDR3 sequence is 15 residues long. Germline values: CDR1 ENHRY, CDR2 SYGVKD. V shed 4 bases and J shed 5 bases, with 17 bases lying between them. The sample was peripheral blood. The receptor's source is a woman aged 50 to 60 with acute or convalescent COVID-19. The chain uses TRBV10-3 and TRBJ2-5; a weak D match, TRBD1 (6 bases). CDR3 DNA: TGTGCCATCAGTGCTACTACCCAAAGGGGGGAGACCCAGTACTTC. This encodes CAISATTQRGETQYF.